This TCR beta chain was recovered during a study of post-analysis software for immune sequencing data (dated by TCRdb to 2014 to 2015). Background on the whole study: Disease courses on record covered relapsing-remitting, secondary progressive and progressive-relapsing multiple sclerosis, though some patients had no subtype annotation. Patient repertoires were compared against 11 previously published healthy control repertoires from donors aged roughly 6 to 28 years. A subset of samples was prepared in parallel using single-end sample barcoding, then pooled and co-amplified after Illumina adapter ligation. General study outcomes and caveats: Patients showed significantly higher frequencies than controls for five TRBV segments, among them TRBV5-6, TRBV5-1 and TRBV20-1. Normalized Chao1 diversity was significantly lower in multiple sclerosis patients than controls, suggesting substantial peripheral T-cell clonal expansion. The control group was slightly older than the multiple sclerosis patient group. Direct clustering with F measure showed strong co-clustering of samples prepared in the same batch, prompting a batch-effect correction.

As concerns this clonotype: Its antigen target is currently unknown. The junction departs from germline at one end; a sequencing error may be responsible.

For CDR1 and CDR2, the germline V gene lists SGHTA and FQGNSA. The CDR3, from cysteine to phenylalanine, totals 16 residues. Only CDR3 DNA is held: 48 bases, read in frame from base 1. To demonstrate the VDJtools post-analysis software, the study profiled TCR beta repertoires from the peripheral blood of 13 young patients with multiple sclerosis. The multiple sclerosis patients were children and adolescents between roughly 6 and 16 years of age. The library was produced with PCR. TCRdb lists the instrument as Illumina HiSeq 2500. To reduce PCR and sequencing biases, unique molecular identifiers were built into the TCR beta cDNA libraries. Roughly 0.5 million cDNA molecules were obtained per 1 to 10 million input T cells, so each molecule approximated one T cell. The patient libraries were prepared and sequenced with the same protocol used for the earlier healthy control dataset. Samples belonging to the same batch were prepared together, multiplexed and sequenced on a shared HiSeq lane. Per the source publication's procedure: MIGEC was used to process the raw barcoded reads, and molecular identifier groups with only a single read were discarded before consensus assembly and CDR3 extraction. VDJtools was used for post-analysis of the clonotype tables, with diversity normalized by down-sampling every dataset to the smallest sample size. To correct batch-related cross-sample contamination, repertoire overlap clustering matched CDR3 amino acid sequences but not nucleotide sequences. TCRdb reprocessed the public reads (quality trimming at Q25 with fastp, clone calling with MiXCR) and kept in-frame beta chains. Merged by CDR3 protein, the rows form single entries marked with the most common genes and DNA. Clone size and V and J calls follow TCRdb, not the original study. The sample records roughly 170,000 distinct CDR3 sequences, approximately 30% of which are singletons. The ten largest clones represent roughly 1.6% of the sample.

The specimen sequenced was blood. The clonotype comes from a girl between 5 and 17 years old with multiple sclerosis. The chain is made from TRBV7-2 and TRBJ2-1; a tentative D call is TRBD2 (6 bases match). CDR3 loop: CANSRFRDSLGGEQFF. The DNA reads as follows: TGTGCCAACAGCCGATTCAGGGACTCCCTGGGCGGTGAGCAGTTCTTC.